The rows below give T cell receptor beta chains drawn from one sample of a study of T cells in localized non-small cell lung cancer. Generated by immunoSEQ multiplex PCR, the TCRdb table keeps only in-frame clones and is missing some. Of about 61,000 clones in the sample, around 90% were seen once. Here the sequenced sample was peripheral blood, taken before any cancer treatment. These receptors came from a man between 40 and 69 years old with stage I squamous cell lung carcinoma. The conserved cysteine and the conserved F or W are not part of the CDR3 here. Each record gives: J gene, V gene, D gene, CDR3 protein. D genes are given only for firm matches.

j_gene: TRBJ2-7
v_gene: TRBV7-6
d_gene: .
CDR3aa: ASSRAFDEQY

j_gene: TRBJ2-1
v_gene: TRBV11-3
d_gene: TRBD2
CDR3aa: ASSPTGLAANEQF

j_gene: TRBJ2-5
v_gene: TRBV4-1
d_gene: .
CDR3aa: ASSQDRGRETQY

j_gene: TRBJ1-1
v_gene: TRBV5-5
d_gene: .
CDR3aa: ASSLAFRSMNTEAF

j_gene: TRBJ2-5
v_gene: TRBV5-4
d_gene: TRBD2
CDR3aa: ASSWDYGETQY

j_gene: TRBJ2-2
v_gene: TRBV9
d_gene: .
CDR3aa: ASSDFSRQEGTGELF

j_gene: TRBJ1-4
v_gene: TRBV4-3
d_gene: TRBD1
CDR3aa: ASSHGGTGQSAELF

j_gene: TRBJ1-3
v_gene: TRBV5-1
d_gene: .
CDR3aa: ASSLVAQGSGNTIY

j_gene: TRBJ2-7
v_gene: TRBV30
d_gene: .
CDR3aa: AWSVGTDRSYEQY

j_gene: TRBJ2-7
v_gene: TRBV27
d_gene: .
CDR3aa: ASSLKMLGGNMPSYEQY

j_gene: TRBJ2-3
v_gene: TRBV5-1
d_gene: TRBD2
CDR3aa: ASSLTGTSGRATDTQY

j_gene: TRBJ2-3
v_gene: TRBV29-1
d_gene: .
CDR3aa: SVAGLPTDTQY

j_gene: TRBJ2-7
v_gene: TRBV4-1
d_gene: .
CDR3aa: ASSQGARGKGEQY

j_gene: TRBJ2-2
v_gene: TRBV5-6
d_gene: .
CDR3aa: ASTSPGNRRTGELF

j_gene: TRBJ2-1
v_gene: TRBV10-1
d_gene: .
CDR3aa: ASSLANSYNEQF

j_gene: TRBJ1-5
v_gene: TRBV11-2
d_gene: .
CDR3aa: ASSLNDAQPQH

j_gene: TRBJ1-2
v_gene: TRBV29-1
d_gene: TRBD1
CDR3aa: SVVIGQGRGYT

j_gene: TRBJ1-1
v_gene: TRBV5-1
d_gene: TRBD1
CDR3aa: ASTGGARNTEAF

j_gene: TRBJ2-2
v_gene: TRBV7-3
d_gene: .
CDR3aa: ASSLNGNTGELF

j_gene: TRBJ2-1
v_gene: TRBV15
d_gene: .
CDR3aa: ATRGTSSYNEQF

j_gene: TRBJ1-3
v_gene: TRBV5-5
d_gene: .
CDR3aa: ASSLMVGQGGNTIY

j_gene: TRBJ2-7
v_gene: TRBV9
d_gene: TRBD2
CDR3aa: ASSPSGREYEQY

j_gene: TRBJ2-1
v_gene: TRBV5-6
d_gene: .
CDR3aa: ASSLLGFNEQF

j_gene: TRBJ1-5
v_gene: TRBV25-1
d_gene: .
CDR3aa: ASSEQGLHQPQH

j_gene: TRBJ2-1
v_gene: TRBV6-1
d_gene: TRBD2
CDR3aa: ASSDRGRASYNEQF

j_gene: TRBJ2-1
v_gene: TRBV6-1
d_gene: TRBD1
CDR3aa: ASSATGGYYNEQF

j_gene: TRBJ2-5
v_gene: TRBV11-2
d_gene: .
CDR3aa: ASSLEREQTQY

j_gene: TRBJ1-5
v_gene: TRBV28
d_gene: .
CDR3aa: ASSFRHTAYSNQPQH

j_gene: TRBJ1-3
v_gene: TRBV19
d_gene: .
CDR3aa: ASTNSRGGFGNTIY

j_gene: TRBJ2-2
v_gene: TRBV5-6
d_gene: TRBD2
CDR3aa: ASSLVASGDTGELF

j_gene: TRBJ1-5
v_gene: TRBV18
d_gene: TRBD1
CDR3aa: ASSPQQGAVDQPQH

j_gene: TRBJ2-7
v_gene: TRBV27
d_gene: .
CDR3aa: ASSLSGRGFYEQY

j_gene: TRBJ1-1
v_gene: TRBV19
d_gene: .
CDR3aa: ASSIPGLWAEAF

j_gene: TRBJ2-3
v_gene: TRBV6-1
d_gene: .
CDR3aa: ASSEPNTDTQY

j_gene: TRBJ1-2
v_gene: TRBV18
d_gene: .
CDR3aa: ASSPMGDYGYT

j_gene: TRBJ1-1
v_gene: TRBV7-2
d_gene: .
CDR3aa: ASSQYSGPNTEAF

j_gene: TRBJ2-2
v_gene: TRBV7-2
d_gene: TRBD2
CDR3aa: ASSFVTSGTGELF

j_gene: TRBJ2-7
v_gene: TRBV7-9
d_gene: .
CDR3aa: ASSPLGAYPTPRKQY

j_gene: TRBJ2-3
v_gene: TRBV30
d_gene: .
CDR3aa: AWSSSTDTQY

j_gene: TRBJ1-4
v_gene: TRBV29-1
d_gene: .
CDR3aa: SVLGTFDGEKLF

j_gene: TRBJ1-5
v_gene: TRBV28
d_gene: .
CDR3aa: ASGTPGRQPQH

j_gene: TRBJ2-7
v_gene: TRBV4-3
d_gene: TRBD2
CDR3aa: ASSQDRAGGGYEQY

j_gene: TRBJ1-2
v_gene: TRBV6-1
d_gene: .
CDR3aa: ASSPSENNYGYT

j_gene: TRBJ2-1
v_gene: TRBV27
d_gene: .
CDR3aa: ASSSDLGEQF

j_gene: TRBJ2-3
v_gene: TRBV29-1
d_gene: .
CDR3aa: SVEILDTQY

j_gene: TRBJ2-3
v_gene: TRBV5-6
d_gene: TRBD2
CDR3aa: ASSPGTSGTDTQY

j_gene: TRBJ2-7
v_gene: TRBV10-1
d_gene: .
CDR3aa: ASSLGQAGDYEQY

j_gene: TRBJ2-1
v_gene: TRBV7-9
d_gene: TRBD2
CDR3aa: ASSLADGLARTYNEQF

j_gene: TRBJ2-2
v_gene: TRBV10-3
d_gene: TRBD2
CDR3aa: AISLTLAGGPDTGELF

j_gene: TRBJ2-5
v_gene: TRBV7-2
d_gene: .
CDR3aa: ASSLAGDETQY

j_gene: TRBJ1-5
v_gene: TRBV30
d_gene: TRBD1
CDR3aa: ACDREGNQPQH

j_gene: TRBJ2-1
v_gene: TRBV15
d_gene: TRBD2
CDR3aa: ATSRELRTSALSSYNEQF

j_gene: TRBJ2-6
v_gene: TRBV28
d_gene: TRBD1
CDR3aa: ASTQGLLSGANVLT

j_gene: TRBJ1-3
v_gene: TRBV28
d_gene: .
CDR3aa: ASSGASHFSGNTIY

j_gene: TRBJ1-4
v_gene: TRBV30
d_gene: .
CDR3aa: AWSRTEEKLF

j_gene: TRBJ2-1
v_gene: TRBV28
d_gene: TRBD2
CDR3aa: ASSPSGSGGLDEQF

j_gene: TRBJ2-1
v_gene: TRBV11-3
d_gene: TRBD1
CDR3aa: ASSLGTGTYNEQF